The next 5 T cell receptor beta chains were all read from a single sample in a study of T-cell memory formation after mild COVID-19. MiXCR was run by TCRdb on the 5' RACE reads, yielding one entry per CDR3 protein. This table holds some 130,000 distinct CDR3 sequences, about 23% found once. The sample comprised PBMCs or a T cell subset sorted from them (not recorded which). The source of these receptors is an adult woman who had mild COVID-19 (a few samples of this study predate the infection). Cell type and time point are not known.

The rearrangement uses TRBV7-6 and TRBJ2-3; 8 bases match TRBD1. The CDR3 consists of 14 residues. Germline CDR1 is SGHVS and CDR2 is FNYEAQ. J lost 4 bases, V lost 2 bases, and 2 bases had no gene match. The DNA for the CDR3 is TGTGCCAGCAGCTTACAGGGGGCGGCAGATACGCAGTATTTT. It specifies CASSLQGAADTQYF.

With respect to this clonotype: A much larger clone differs by one base, so this may be a read error. This chain joins TRBV7-9 and TRBJ2-7; no clear D gene. CDR1 is SEHNR and CDR2 is FQNEAQ in the germline V gene (reference sequence). The germline V and J ends were trimmed by 1 base and 3 bases, with 7 bases remaining between them. The CDR3 runs to 13 residues. The DNA of the CDR3 is TGTGCCAGCAGCTTAGTCTGGGACTACGAGCAGTACTTC. It is translated as CASSLVWDYEQYF. The whole variable domain, filled in from reference TRBV7-9 and TRBJ2-7, reads DTGVSQNPRHKITKRGQNVTFRCDPISEHNRLYWYRQTLGQGPEFLTYFQNEAQLEKSRLLSDRFSAERPKGSFSTLEIQRTEQGDSAMYLCASSLVWDYEQYFGPGTRLTVT.

V usage is TRBV6-2 or TRBV6-3 and J usage is TRBJ2-3; TRBD2 matches 7 bases. V dropped 4 bases and J dropped 0; count of bases not matched to a gene: 10. Per the germline V gene, CDR1 is MNHEY and CDR2 is SVGEGT. This CDR3 spans 17 amino acids. The DNA for the CDR3 is TGTGCCAGCAGTTCCGAACCAGCGGGGACCAGCACAGATACGCAGTATTTT. It translates to CASSSEPAGTSTDTQYF.

This clonotype was counted a few times. The rearrangement links TRBV30 to TRBJ1-1, with D maybe TRBD1 (5 bases). The length of the CDR3 is 13 residues. V lost 3 bases, J lost 1 base, and 9 bases lay in between. Per germline, CDR1 GTSNPN and CDR2 SVGIG (reference sequence). CDR3 residues: CAWRYGTNTEAFF. CDR3 DNA: TGTGCCTGGAGGTACGGGACGAACACTGAAGCTTTCTTT.

The rearrangement links TRBV4-1 to TRBJ1-1, with D maybe TRBD1 (6 bases). This CDR3 contains 13 residues. V was cut by 3 bases and J by 10 bases, with 15 bases left in between. CDR1 is MGHRA and CDR2 is YSYEKL in the germline V gene. The CDR3 bases are TGCGCCAGCAGCCACCCCGACAGGTTCGGAGCTTTCTTT. The encoded protein is CASSHPDRFGAFF.